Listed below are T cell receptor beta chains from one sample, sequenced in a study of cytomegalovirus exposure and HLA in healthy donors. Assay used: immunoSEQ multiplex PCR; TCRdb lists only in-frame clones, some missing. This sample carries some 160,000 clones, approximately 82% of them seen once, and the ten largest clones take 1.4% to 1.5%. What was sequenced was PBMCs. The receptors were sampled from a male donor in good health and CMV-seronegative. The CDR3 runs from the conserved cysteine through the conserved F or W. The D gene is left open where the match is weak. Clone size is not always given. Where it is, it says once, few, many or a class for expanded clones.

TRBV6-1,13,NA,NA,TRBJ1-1,CASSGSDIEEAFF,TGTGCCAGCAGTGGGTCAGACATCGAAGAAGCTTTCTTT
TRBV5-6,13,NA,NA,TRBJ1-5,CASSSGSNQPQHF,TGTGCCAGCAGCTCGGGAAGCAATCAGCCCCAGCATTTT
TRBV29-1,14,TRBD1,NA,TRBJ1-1,CSVRGQGMNTEAFF,TGCAGCGTCCGGGGACAGGGGATGAACACTGAAGCTTTCTTT
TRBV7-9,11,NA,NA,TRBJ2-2,CASSPTGELFF,TGTGCCAGCAGCCCTACCGGGGAGCTGTTTTTT
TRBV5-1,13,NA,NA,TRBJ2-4,CASSTIDSTIQYF,TGCGCCAGCAGCACAATCGACAGTACTATTCAGTACTTC
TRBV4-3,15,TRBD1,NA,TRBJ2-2,CASSLGTGGSGELFF,TGCGCCAGCAGCCTCGGGACAGGGGGCAGCGGGGAGCTGTTTTTT
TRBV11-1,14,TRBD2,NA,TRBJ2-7,CASSRLAGADEQYF,TGTGCCAGCAGTAGACTAGCGGGAGCTGACGAGCAGTACTTC
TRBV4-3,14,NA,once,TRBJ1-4,CASSQAGSGEKLFF,TGCGCCAGCAGCCAAGCTGGGAGCGGTGAAAAACTGTTTTTT
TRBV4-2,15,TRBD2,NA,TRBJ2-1,CASSLRLAGVNEQFF,TGTGCCAGCAGCCTTCGACTAGCGGGAGTGAATGAGCAGTTCTTC
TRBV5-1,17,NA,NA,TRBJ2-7,CASSTRPGSPRFYEQYF,TGCGCCAGCAGTACCAGACCAGGGTCCCCGCGGTTCTACGAGCAGTACTTC
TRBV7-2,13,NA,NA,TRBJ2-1,CASSYQQNLEQFF,TGTGCCAGCAGCTACCAACAGAATTTGGAGCAGTTCTTC
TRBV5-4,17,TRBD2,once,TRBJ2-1,CASSLARTSGGRNEQFF,TGTGCCAGCAGCTTGGCTCGGACTAGCGGGGGTCGCAATGAGCAGTTCTTC
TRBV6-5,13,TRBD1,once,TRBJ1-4,CASSYQGGEKLFF,TGTGCCAGCAGTTACCAGGGGGGAGAAAAACTGTTTTTT